These T cell receptor beta chains were read from a single sample in a study of T cells after yellow fever vaccination. TCRdb re-derived calls from the 5' RACE reads in MiXCR, one entry per CDR3 protein. The sample has some 160,000 distinct CDR3 sequences, around 9% seen once. The starting material was CD8+ T cells sorted from PBMCs, obtained 45 days after the yellow fever booster vaccination. The receptors derive from a man aged 18 to 29 who received the YFV17D yellow fever vaccine. Each CDR3 is given without its conserved first and last residue.

J gene	V gene	CDR3 protein
TRBJ2-3	TRBV27	ASSAPGTSLDTQY
TRBJ1-5	TRBV5-6	ASSPNAGARNQPQH
TRBJ1-3	TRBV7-9	ASSMGQGARNTIY
TRBJ2-1	TRBV9	ASSATRGNEQF
TRBJ2-4	TRBV7-9	ASSSRDSERRNIQY
TRBJ2-1	TRBV7-9	ASSHSGGTYNEQF
TRBJ2-2	TRBV4-3	ASSQDPIPPGVGELF
TRBJ2-1	TRBV6-4	ASSPRTGVYNEQF
TRBJ1-2	TRBV4-3	ASSQDRGQGTHGYT
TRBJ2-3	TRBV12-3/TRBV12-4	ASSHGEGGATDTQY
TRBJ2-2	TRBV7-9	ASSLNDLGGATGELF
TRBJ1-1	TRBV14	ASSQYSETTEAF
TRBJ2-2	TRBV7-9	ASGTGELF
TRBJ2-5	TRBV29-1	SVAGVAGGRETQY
TRBJ2-2	TRBV4-3	ASSAWSGELF
TRBJ2-2	TRBV6-2/TRBV6-3	ASSLVATGELF
TRBJ2-3	TRBV7-2	ASSSLGLAGVGTDTQY
TRBJ2-1	TRBV9	ASSVEGDTYNEQF
TRBJ2-1	TRBV5-6	ASSYSLTQF
TRBJ2-7	TRBV10-3	AMAPWDRGGEQY
TRBJ1-1	TRBV15	ATSRDARGWTEAF
TRBJ2-7	TRBV10-3	AITEQGASEQY
TRBJ1-1	TRBV4-3	ASSPWTGMNTEAF
TRBJ1-1	TRBV12-3/TRBV12-4	ASIGGWYTEAF
TRBJ2-1	TRBV7-2	ASSLDGRKTRKF
TRBJ2-5	TRBV6-5	ASSYSGQAAAQY
TRBJ1-6	TRBV4-1	ASSAQELGVKSPLH
TRBJ2-4	TRBV7-2	ASSQPGGDIQY
TRBJ1-6	TRBV10-3	AISEQGSSYNSPLH
TRBJ1-2	TRBV4-3	ASSQDPLPEGLRYGYT
TRBJ1-2	TRBV6-5	ASSYGQTLYGYT
TRBJ2-7	TRBV5-1	ASSLGAGVTYEQY
TRBJ2-7	TRBV10-3	AISESWTDSYEQY
TRBJ1-3	TRBV5-1	ASSPDRQEGSFGNTIY
TRBJ2-2	TRBV12-3/TRBV12-4	ASSPDTGELF
TRBJ2-3	TRBV4-1	ASSQEAAGGLTDTQY
TRBJ1-2	TRBV5-4	ASFSAGRGFYGYT
TRBJ2-1	TRBV18	ASSPRDRTSGGTYNEQF